This T cell receptor beta chain is from a study of post-analysis software for immune sequencing data. Study-wide background: Relapsing-remitting, secondary progressive and progressive-relapsing forms made up the multiple sclerosis disease courses. Study results and caveats: Samples from one preparation batch, clustered by F measure, grouped strongly together. The normalized Chao1 diversity of multiple sclerosis patients was significantly lower than that of controls. Roughly five TRBV segments, including TRBV5-6, TRBV5-1 and TRBV20-1, were more frequent in patients than controls.

Carried by the TCR beta cDNA libraries were unique molecular identifiers. From roughly 1 to 10 million T cells, roughly 530,000 cDNA molecules were obtained. Via MiXCR, TCRdb re-called the PCR reads, giving one row per CDR3 protein. The table records 650,000 to 850,000 distinct CDR3 sequences, 53% of them present only once. From germline, CDR1 is SGHRS and CDR2 YFSETQ. The CDR3 is 13 residues long. As for this clonotype: The target antigen is unknown. Germline and junction disagree at one end, which may indicate a read error.

Sequencing was performed on blood. The sequence was collected from a girl under 18 with multiple sclerosis. This chain connects TRBV5-1 to TRBJ1-2; 10 bases agree with TRBD1. CDR3 residues: CASSLDRGSGYTF. CDR3 DNA: TGTGCCAGCAGTTTGGACAGGGGGTCTGGCTACACCTTC.